One sample yielded the 3 T cell receptor beta chains listed below, sequenced in a study of response to subunit inactivated influenza vaccine (dated by TCRdb to 2016 to 2018). The method behind the library was RT-PCR. Sequencing relied on an Illumina HiSeq 2500. TCRdb cleaned the public reads at Q25 with fastp, built clones with MiXCR and kept in-frame beta chains. For every CDR3 protein sequence, its rows merge into one entry that carries the most common genes and DNA. The sample has hundreds of thousands of distinct CDR3 sequences on record, 21% of them singletons. In total, the top ten clones hold roughly 10% of the sample. This sample comprised PBMCs from blood, obtained about 20 months after vaccination. The receptor source for this set is a man in his fifties or sixties who received an inactivated influenza vaccine. Donor details come from another sample of the same person, matched by shared clones.

V and J are TRBV12-3 or TRBV12-4 and TRBJ1-6; D is unclear. The CDR3 length is 14 residues. The V gene lost 2 bases and the J gene lost 7 bases, with 9 bases spanning the gap. CDR3 protein: CASSLLQTNSPLHF. The CDR3 nucleotides read TGTGCCAGCAGTTTACTGCAGACCAATTCACCCCTCCACTTT.

The chain uses TRBV11-2 and TRBJ1-4; tentative D call: TRBD1 (6 bases). The CDR3 runs to 17 residues. Germline values: CDR1 SGHAT, CDR2 FQNNGV. Deletions cut 0 bases from V and 0 bases from J, with 11 bases between. The CDR3 nucleotides read TGTGCCAGCAGCTTAGATCGCGCAGGGGCAACTAATGAAAAACTGTTTTTT. Protein: CASSLDRAGATNEKLFF.

This clonotype was observed a few times. The rearrangement joins TRBV4-2 to TRBJ1-3; D is uncertain. CDR3 length: 15 residues. Looked up from germline, CDR1 is LGHNA and CDR2 is YNFKEQ. Trimming stripped 0 bases from V and 0 bases from J, with 6 bases between. As DNA, the CDR3 is TGTGCCAGCAGCCAAGATCCGCTCTCTGGAAACACCATATATTTT. Encoded protein: CASSQDPLSGNTIYF.